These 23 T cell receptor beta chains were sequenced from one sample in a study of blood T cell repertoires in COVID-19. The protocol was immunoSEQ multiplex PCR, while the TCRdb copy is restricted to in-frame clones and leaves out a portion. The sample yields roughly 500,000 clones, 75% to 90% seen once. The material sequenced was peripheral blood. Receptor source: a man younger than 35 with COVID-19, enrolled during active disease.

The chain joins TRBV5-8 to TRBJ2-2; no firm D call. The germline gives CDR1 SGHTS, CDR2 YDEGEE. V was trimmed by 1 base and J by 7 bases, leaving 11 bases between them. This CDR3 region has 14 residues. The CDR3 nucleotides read TGTGCCAGCAGCTTGAGGTTGGGCATCGGGGAGCTGTTTTTT. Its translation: CASSLRLGIGELFF.

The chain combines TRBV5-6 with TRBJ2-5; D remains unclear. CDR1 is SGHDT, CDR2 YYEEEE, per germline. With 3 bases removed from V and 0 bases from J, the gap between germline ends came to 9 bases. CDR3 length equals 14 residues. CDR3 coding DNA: TGTGCCAGCAGCTCGTACCAGTACCAAGAGACCCAGTACTTC. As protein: CASSSYQYQETQYF.

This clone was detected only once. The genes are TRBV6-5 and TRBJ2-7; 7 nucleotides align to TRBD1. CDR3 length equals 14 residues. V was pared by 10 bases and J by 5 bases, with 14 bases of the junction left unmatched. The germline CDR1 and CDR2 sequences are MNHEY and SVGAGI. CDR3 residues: CATGSKTGRNEQYF. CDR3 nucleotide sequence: TGTGCCACCGGATCAAAGACAGGGAGAAACGAGCAGTACTTC.

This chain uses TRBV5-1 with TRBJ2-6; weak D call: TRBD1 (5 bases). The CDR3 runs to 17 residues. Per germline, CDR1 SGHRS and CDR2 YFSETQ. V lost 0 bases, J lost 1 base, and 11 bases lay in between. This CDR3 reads CASSLAGPPSGANVLTF. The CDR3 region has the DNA TGCGCCAGCAGCTTGGCAGGGCCCCCGTCTGGGGCCAACGTCCTGACTTTC.

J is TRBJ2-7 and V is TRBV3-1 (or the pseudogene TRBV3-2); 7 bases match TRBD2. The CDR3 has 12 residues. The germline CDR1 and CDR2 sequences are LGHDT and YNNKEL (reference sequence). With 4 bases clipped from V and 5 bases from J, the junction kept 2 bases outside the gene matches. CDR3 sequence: CASSRTSDEQYF. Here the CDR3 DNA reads TGTGCCAGCAGCCGCACTAGCGACGAGCAGTACTTC.

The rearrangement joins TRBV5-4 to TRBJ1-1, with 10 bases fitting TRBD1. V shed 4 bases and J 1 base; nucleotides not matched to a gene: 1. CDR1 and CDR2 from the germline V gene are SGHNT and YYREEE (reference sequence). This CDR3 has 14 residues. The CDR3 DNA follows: TGTGCCAGCAGCCGGGACAGGGGGAACACTGAAGCTTTCTTT. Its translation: CASSRDRGNTEAFF.

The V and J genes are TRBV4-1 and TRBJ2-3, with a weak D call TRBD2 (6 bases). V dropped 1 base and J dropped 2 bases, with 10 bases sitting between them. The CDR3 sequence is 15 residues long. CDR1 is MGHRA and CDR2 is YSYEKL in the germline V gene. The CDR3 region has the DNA TGCGCCAGCAGCCAAGGAGGGACTCTCACAGATACGCAGTATTTT. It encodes CASSQGGTLTDTQYF.

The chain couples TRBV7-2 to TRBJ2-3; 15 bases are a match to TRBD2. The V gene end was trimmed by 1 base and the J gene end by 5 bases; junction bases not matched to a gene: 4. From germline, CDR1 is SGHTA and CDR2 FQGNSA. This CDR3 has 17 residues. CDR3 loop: CASSLEGTSGGRDTQYF. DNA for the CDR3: TGTGCCAGCAGCTTAGAAGGGACTAGCGGGGGGCGAGATACGCAGTATTTT. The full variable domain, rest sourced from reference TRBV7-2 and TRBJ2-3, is GAGVSQSPSNKVTEKGKDVELRCDPISGHTALYWYRQSLGQGLEFLIYFQGNSAPDKSGLPSDRFSAERTGGSVSTLTIQRTQQEDSAVYLCASSLEGTSGGRDTQYFGPGTRLTVL.

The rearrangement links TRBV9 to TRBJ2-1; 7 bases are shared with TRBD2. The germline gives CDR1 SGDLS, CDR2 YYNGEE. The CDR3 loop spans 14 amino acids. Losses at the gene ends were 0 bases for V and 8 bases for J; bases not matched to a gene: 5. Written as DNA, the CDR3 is TGTGCCAGCAGCGTAGCGGGAGGAGGAGATGAGCAGTTCTTC. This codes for CASSVAGGGDEQFF.

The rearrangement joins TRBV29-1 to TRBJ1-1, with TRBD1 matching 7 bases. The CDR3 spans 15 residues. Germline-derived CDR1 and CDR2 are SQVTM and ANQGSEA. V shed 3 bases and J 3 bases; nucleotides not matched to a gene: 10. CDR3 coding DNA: TGCAGCGTTGAGACTACAGGGGCCTCCGACACTGAAGCTTTCTTT. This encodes CSVETTGASDTEAFF.

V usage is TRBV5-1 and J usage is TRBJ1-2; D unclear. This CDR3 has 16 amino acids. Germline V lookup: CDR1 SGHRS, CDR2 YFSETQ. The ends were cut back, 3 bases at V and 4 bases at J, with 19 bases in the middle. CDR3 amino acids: CASSSTPGDPIYGYTF. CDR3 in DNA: TGCGCCAGCAGCTCGACCCCGGGAGACCCCATCTATGGCTACACCTTC.

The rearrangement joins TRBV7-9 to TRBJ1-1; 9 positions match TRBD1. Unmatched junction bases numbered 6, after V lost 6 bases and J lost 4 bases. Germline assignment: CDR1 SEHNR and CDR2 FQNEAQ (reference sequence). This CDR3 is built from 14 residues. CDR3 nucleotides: TGTGCCAGCAGTGACCGACAGGGGGTCACTGAAGCTTTCTTT. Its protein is CASSDRQGVTEAFF.

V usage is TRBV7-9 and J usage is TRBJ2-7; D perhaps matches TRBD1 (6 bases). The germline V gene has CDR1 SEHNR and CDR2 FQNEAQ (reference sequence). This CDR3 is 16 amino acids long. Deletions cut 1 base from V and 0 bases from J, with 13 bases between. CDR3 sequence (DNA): TGTGCCAGCAGCTTAGGGACAGAATTTAGCTCCTACGAGCAGTACTTC. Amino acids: CASSLGTEFSSYEQYF.

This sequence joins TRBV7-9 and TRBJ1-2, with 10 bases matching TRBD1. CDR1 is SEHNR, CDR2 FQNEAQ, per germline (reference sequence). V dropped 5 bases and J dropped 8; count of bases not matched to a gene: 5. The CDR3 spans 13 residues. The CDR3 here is CASSRGQGVGYTF. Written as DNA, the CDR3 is TGTGCCAGCAGCCGAGGACAGGGGGTCGGCTACACCTTC.

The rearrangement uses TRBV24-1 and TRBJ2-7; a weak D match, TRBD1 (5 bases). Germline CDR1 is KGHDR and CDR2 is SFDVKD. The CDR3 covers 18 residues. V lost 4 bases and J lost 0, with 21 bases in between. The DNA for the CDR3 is TGTGCCACCAGTGACCCGTTTAATAAGGGGCAGAGCTCCTACGAGCAGTACTTC. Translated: CATSDPFNKGQSSYEQYF.

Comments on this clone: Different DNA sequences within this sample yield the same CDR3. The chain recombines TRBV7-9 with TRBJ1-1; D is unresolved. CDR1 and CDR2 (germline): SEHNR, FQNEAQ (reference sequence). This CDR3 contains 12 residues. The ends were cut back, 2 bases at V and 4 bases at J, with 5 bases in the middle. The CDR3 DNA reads TGTGCCAGCAGCTTATCCGGCACTGAAGCTTTCTTT. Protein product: CASSLSGTEAFF. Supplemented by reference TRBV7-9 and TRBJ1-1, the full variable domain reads DTGVSQNPRHKITKRGQNVTFRCDPISEHNRLYWYRQTLGQGPEFLTYFQNEAQLEKSRLLSDRFSAERPKGSFSTLEIQRTEQGDSAMYLCASSLSGTEAFFGQGTRLTVV.

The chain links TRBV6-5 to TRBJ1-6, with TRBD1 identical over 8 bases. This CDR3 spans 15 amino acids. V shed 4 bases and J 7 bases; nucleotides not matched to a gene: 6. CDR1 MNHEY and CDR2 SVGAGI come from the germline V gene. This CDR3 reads CASSLDTGGNSPLHF. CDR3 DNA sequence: TGTGCCAGCAGTTTGGACACAGGGGGGAATTCACCCCTCCACTTT.

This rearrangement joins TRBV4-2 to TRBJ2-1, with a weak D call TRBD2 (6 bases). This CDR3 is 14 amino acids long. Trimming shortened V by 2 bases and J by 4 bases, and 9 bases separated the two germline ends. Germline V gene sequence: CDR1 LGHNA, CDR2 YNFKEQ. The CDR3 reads CASSQTSGYNEQFF. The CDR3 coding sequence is TGTGCCAGCAGCCAAACGAGCGGGTACAATGAGCAGTTCTTC.

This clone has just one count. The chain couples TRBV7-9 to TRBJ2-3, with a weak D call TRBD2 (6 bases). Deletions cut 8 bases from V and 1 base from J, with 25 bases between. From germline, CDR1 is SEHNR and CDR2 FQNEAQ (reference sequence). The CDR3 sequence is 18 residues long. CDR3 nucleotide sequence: TGTGCCAGCGCAAGCCGTGAGAGCCCTGGAGGGGGCACAGATACGCAGTATTTT. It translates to CASASRESPGGGTDTQYF.

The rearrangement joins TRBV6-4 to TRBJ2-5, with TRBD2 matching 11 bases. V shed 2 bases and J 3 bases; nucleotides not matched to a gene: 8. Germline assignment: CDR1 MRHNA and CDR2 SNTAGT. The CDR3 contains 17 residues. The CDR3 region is CASSDPGTSGGEETQYF. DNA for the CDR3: TGTGCCAGCAGTGACCCCGGGACTAGCGGAGGGGAAGAGACCCAGTACTTC.

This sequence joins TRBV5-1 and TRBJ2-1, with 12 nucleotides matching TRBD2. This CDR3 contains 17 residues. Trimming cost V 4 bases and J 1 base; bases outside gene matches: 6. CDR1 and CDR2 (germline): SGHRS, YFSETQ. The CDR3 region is CASSPRTSGISYNEQFF. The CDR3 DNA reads TGCGCCAGCAGCCCCCGGACTAGCGGGATATCCTACAATGAGCAGTTCTTC.

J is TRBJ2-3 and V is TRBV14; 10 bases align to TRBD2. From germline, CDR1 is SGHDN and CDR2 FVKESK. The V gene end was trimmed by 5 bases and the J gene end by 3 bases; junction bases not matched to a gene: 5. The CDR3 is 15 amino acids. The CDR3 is CASSLGLAWTDTQYF. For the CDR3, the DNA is TGTGCCAGCAGCTTGGGACTAGCGTGGACAGATACGCAGTATTTT.

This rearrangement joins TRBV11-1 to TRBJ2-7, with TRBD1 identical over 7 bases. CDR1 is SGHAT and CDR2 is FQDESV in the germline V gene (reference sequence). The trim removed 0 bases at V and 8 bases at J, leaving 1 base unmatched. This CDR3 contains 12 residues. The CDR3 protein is CASSLADRKQYF. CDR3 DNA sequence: TGTGCCAGCAGCTTAGCGGACAGGAAGCAGTACTTC.